These 18 T cell receptor beta chains originate from one sample sequenced in a study of T cell changes during pregnancy in multiple sclerosis. Produced via immunoSEQ multiplex PCR; TCRdb's table is partial and in-frame only. The sample lists about 92,000 clones; 80% to 95% were seen once. The source material was peripheral blood, sampled in the first trimester of pregnancy. The receptors stem from a female donor with multiple sclerosis, enrolled in a pregnancy study.

The table lists this clone with a few counts. The genes are TRBV9 and TRBJ1-1, with D perhaps matching TRBD1 (6 bases). V was trimmed by 4 bases and J by 1 base, leaving 11 bases between them. The CDR3 runs 14 residues. The germline V gene has CDR1 SGDLS and CDR2 YYNGEE. In nucleotides, the CDR3 is TGTGCCAGCAGCCTAGGACAGAAGAACACTGAAGCTTTCTTT. The encoded protein is CASSLGQKNTEAFF. Combining the CDR3 with reference TRBV9 and TRBJ1-1 gives the whole variable domain DSGVTQTPKHLITATGQRVTLRCSPRSGDLSVYWYQQSLDQGLQFLIQYYNGEERAKGNILERFSAQQFPDLHSELNLSSLELGDSALYFCASSLGQKNTEAFFGQGTRLTVV.

V usage is TRBV6-1 and J usage is TRBJ2-3; 13 positions agree with TRBD2. Germline-derived CDR1 and CDR2 are MNHNS and SASEGT. This CDR3 comprises 15 residues. Trimming removed 10 bases from V and 2 bases from J; junction bases left unmatched: 6. The chain's CDR3 is CATTGLAGTTDTQYF. The CDR3 DNA sequence: TGTGCCACCACGGGACTAGCGGGAACCACAGATACGCAGTATTTT.

J is TRBJ1-3 and V is TRBV28; 9 nucleotides agree with TRBD1. CDR3 size: 16 residues. Germline CDR1 MDHEN, CDR2 SYDVKM. The V gene end was trimmed by 5 bases and the J gene end by 2 bases; junction bases not matched to a gene: 7. DNA of the CDR3: TGTGCCAGCAGTCCACGCGGACAGGGGACTGGAAACACCATATATTTT. Its protein product is CASSPRGQGTGNTIYF.

The chain has TRBV19 and TRBJ2-1; D might be TRBD2 (6 bases). Germline V lookup: CDR1 LNHDA, CDR2 SQIVND (reference sequence). Trimming cost V 3 bases and J 13 bases, with 19 bases left between them. The CDR3 runs 14 residues. The CDR3 reads CASSISSLAAIQFF. The CDR3 nucleotides are TGTGCCAGTAGTATTTCGTCACTAGCAGCAATCCAGTTCTTC.

In DNA form, the CDR3 reads TGTGCCAGTAGTATGTCCACAACTAATGAAAAACTGTTTTTT. As protein: CASSMSTTNEKLFF. The gene calls are TRBV19 and TRBJ1-4; the D is unclear. The germline CDR1 and CDR2 sequences are LNHDA and SQIVND (reference sequence). This CDR3 is 14 amino acids long. V shed 3 bases and J shed 0 bases, with 5 bases lying between them.

The gene calls are TRBV7-6 and TRBJ2-7; a weak D match, TRBD2 (5 bases). The CDR3 is 16 residues long. V was clipped by 5 bases and J by 2 bases, with 19 bases between them. From germline, CDR1 is SGHVS and CDR2 FNYEAQ. The CDR3 DNA follows: TGTGCCAGCAGCCAAAAGGGAGACCGCTGGGCCTACGAGCAGTACTTC. This gives the protein CASSQKGDRWAYEQYF.

This chain links TRBV30 with TRBJ2-3; D unresolved. From germline, CDR1 is GTSNPN and CDR2 SVGIG (reference sequence). CDR3 length: 15 amino acids. Between the trimmed V and J ends, which lost 0 bases and 0 bases, there was a span of 10 bases. CDR3 coding DNA: TGTGCCTGGAGTGTTGGCAGTGCTAGCACAGATACGCAGTATTTT. This encodes CAWSVGSASTDTQYF.

The V and J genes are TRBV15 and TRBJ2-7; no clear D gene. Trimming removed 6 bases at V and 6 bases at J, with 9 bases between. The CDR3 totals 11 residues. Germline lookup yields CDR1 LNHNV and CDR2 YYDKDF (reference sequence). The CDR3 is CATRAFGEQYF. The CDR3, as DNA: TGTGCCACCAGAGCGTTTGGCGAGCAGTACTTC.

The genes are TRBV28 and TRBJ2-2; tentatively, D is TRBD2 (6 bases). The germline gives CDR1 MDHEN, CDR2 SYDVKM. V was shortened by 5 bases and J by 3 bases, with 10 bases between the two germline ends. The CDR3 sequence is 14 residues long. In DNA, the CDR3 is TGTGCCAGCAGTGCTAGCGTAGACACCGGGGAGCTGTTTTTT. Translating gives CASSASVDTGELFF.

The rearrangement uses TRBV5-1 and TRBJ1-3; D unresolved. The CDR3 has 15 amino acids. Trimming removed 5 bases at V and 0 bases at J, with 12 bases between. Germline lookup yields CDR1 SGHRS and CDR2 YFSETQ. CDR3 in DNA: TGCGCCAGCAGTCTTGGCAGAACCTCTGGAAACACCATATATTTT. Translated, it gives CASSLGRTSGNTIYF. Variable domain in full (rest from reference TRBV5-1 and TRBJ1-3): KAGVTQTPRYLIKTRGQQVTLSCSPISGHRSVSWYQQTPGQGLQFLFEYFSETQRNKGNFPGRFSGRQFSNSRSEMNVSTLELGDSALYLCASSLGRTSGNTIYFGEGSWLTVV.

This clone appeared a single time. This chain joins TRBV21-1 and TRBJ1-2; the D call in the table, TRBD1, was not verified against the DNA. TRBV21-1 represents a pseudogene. CDR3 length: 13 residues. The DNA for the CDR3 is TGTGCCAGCAGCCCGGGACAGTCCTATGGCTACACCTTC. Protein sequence: CASSPGQSYGYTF.

This clone is a singleton in its sample. This chain links TRBV29-1 with TRBJ2-7; 8 positions agree with TRBD1. J gave up 2 bases and V 4 bases, and 7 bases lay outside the gene matches. The CDR3 contains 14 residues. Germline values: CDR1 SQVTM, CDR2 ANQGSEA. CDR3 loop: CSVGPGQDPYEQYF. CDR3 nucleotides: TGCAGCGTTGGTCCGGGACAGGACCCCTACGAGCAGTACTTC.

The chain recombines TRBV5-1 with TRBJ2-1; 8 bases line up with TRBD2. CDR3 length: 17 residues. Trimming removed 0 bases from V and 4 bases from J; junction bases left unmatched: 9. Germline V gene sequence: CDR1 SGHRS, CDR2 YFSETQ. For the CDR3, the DNA is TGCGCCAGCAGCTTGGCCGAATGGACTAGCCGGTACAATGAGCAGTTCTTC. It translates to CASSLAEWTSRYNEQFF. The whole variable domain, filled in from reference TRBV5-1 and TRBJ2-1, reads KAGVTQTPRYLIKTRGQQVTLSCSPISGHRSVSWYQQTPGQGLQFLFEYFSETQRNKGNFPGRFSGRQFSNSRSEMNVSTLELGDSALYLCASSLAEWTSRYNEQFFGPGTRLTVL.

The V call is TRBV7-2, the J call TRBJ2-7, with TRBD2 matching 11 bases. V dropped 3 bases and J dropped 4; count of bases not matched to a gene: 5. Per the germline V gene, CDR1 is SGHTA and CDR2 is FQGNSA. The CDR3 length is 15 residues. The CDR3 protein is CASSFLAGGSYEQYF. DNA for the CDR3: TGTGCCAGCAGCTTCCTAGCGGGAGGATCTTACGAGCAGTACTTC. Drawing the rest from reference TRBV7-2 and TRBJ2-7, the complete variable domain is GAGVSQSPSNKVTEKGKDVELRCDPISGHTALYWYRQSLGQGLEFLIYFQGNSAPDKSGLPSDRFSAERTGGSVSTLTIQRTQQEDSAVYLCASSFLAGGSYEQYFGPGTRLTVT.

This clone appeared a few times. This CDR3 reads CASSQTGWSTEAFF. In DNA, the CDR3 is TGTGCCAGCAGTCAGACAGGGTGGAGCACTGAAGCTTTCTTT. This rearrangement joins TRBV6-1 to TRBJ1-1, with 7 bases aligning to TRBD1. Germline lookup yields CDR1 MNHNS and CDR2 SASEGT. The V segment lost 5 bases and the J segment 4 bases; nucleotides outside the gene matches: 7. The CDR3 is 14 amino acids.

The rearrangement joins TRBV18 to TRBJ1-2, with D perhaps TRBD1 (5 bases). V was clipped by 5 bases and J by 0 bases, with 13 bases between them. The CDR3 is 15 amino acids. Germline V gives CDR1 KGHSH, CDR2 LQKENI. Written as DNA, the CDR3 is TGTGCCAGCTCAGTTCAGGGCGTTGCTAACTATGGCTACACCTTC. This encodes CASSVQGVANYGYTF.

V usage is TRBV11-2 and J usage is TRBJ1-2, with D unresolved. Trimming stripped 2 bases from V and 6 bases from J, with 4 bases between. Germline V CDR1 and CDR2: SGHAT, FQNNGV. The length of the CDR3 is 11 residues. CDR3 in amino acids: CASSLLDGYTF. In DNA form, the CDR3 reads TGTGCCAGCAGCTTACTCGATGGCTACACCTTC. The whole variable domain, filled in from reference TRBV11-2 and TRBJ1-2, reads EAGVAQSPRYKIIEKRQSVAFWCNPISGHATLYWYQQILGQGPKLLIQFQNNGVVDDSQLPKDRFSAERLKGVDSTLKIQPAKLEDSAVYLCASSLLDGYTFGSGTRLTVV.

This clone was found once. This chain joins TRBV28 and TRBJ2-5; no clear D gene. Per the germline V gene, CDR1 is MDHEN and CDR2 is SYDVKM. The CDR3 is made up of 13 amino acids. Trimming shortened V by 8 bases and J by 3 bases, and 13 bases separated the two germline ends. The CDR3 sequence is CASETTLEETQYF. The CDR3 bases are TGTGCCAGCGAGACAACGCTGGAAGAGACCCAGTACTTC.